One and the same sample provided the 24 T cell receptor beta chains below, sequenced in a study of blood T cell repertoires in COVID-19. Clones were sequenced by immunoSEQ multiplex PCR, and TCRdb holds only the in-frame ones, with some missing. The sample has 210,000 or so clones, 75% to 85% seen once. Material: peripheral blood. These receptors originate from a young woman with COVID-19, enrolled during active disease.

This clone is a singleton in its sample. This chain uses TRBV2 with TRBJ1-1; D not resolved. CDR3 length: 14 residues. The V end was cut by 3 bases, the J end by 2 bases, with 10 bases between. Germline values: CDR1 SNHLY, CDR2 FYNNEI. Here the CDR3 reads CASSERQFNTEAFF. The CDR3 nucleotides are TGTGCCAGCAGTGAGAGGCAGTTTAACACTGAAGCTTTCTTT.

The V and J genes are TRBV27 and TRBJ2-7, with TRBD1 matching over 10 bases. CDR1 is MNHEY and CDR2 is SMNVEV in the germline V gene (reference sequence). V dropped 6 bases and J dropped 4; count of bases not matched to a gene: 3. The CDR3 has 13 residues. This CDR3 is CASRGTGEYEQYF. The CDR3, as DNA: TGTGCCAGCAGAGGGACAGGGGAATACGAGCAGTACTTC.

The chain carries TRBV2 and TRBJ1-3, with D possibly being TRBD1 (6 bases). The CDR3 is 16 amino acids. V gave up 4 bases and J gave up 4 bases, with 17 bases separating them. Germline V CDR1 and CDR2: SNHLY, FYNNEI. The CDR3 DNA reads as TGTGCCAGCAGTGCGGGGGGCGGCAGGGCCGGAAACACCATATATTTT. Translating gives CASSAGGGRAGNTIYF.

The rearrangement joins TRBV29-1 to TRBJ1-4; weak D call: TRBD1 (5 bases). Per the germline V gene, CDR1 is SQVTM and CDR2 is ANQGSEA. V lost 4 bases and J lost 7, with 16 bases in between. The CDR3 runs 14 residues. The CDR3 nucleotides read TGCAGCGTTGCCCAACGGGGGGAGGGTGAAAAACTGTTTTTT. As protein: CSVAQRGEGEKLFF. The entire variable domain, with the rest obtained from reference TRBV29-1 and TRBJ1-4, is as follows: SAVISQKPSRDICQRGTSLTIQCQVDSQVTMMFWYRQQPGQSLTLIATANQGSEATYESGFVIDKFPISRPNLTFSTLTVSNMSPEDSSIYLCSVAQRGEGEKLFFGSGTQLSVL.

This chain uses TRBV7-9 with TRBJ2-6; 11 bases are shared with TRBD2. The germline V gene has CDR1 SEHNR and CDR2 FQNEAQ (reference sequence). The CDR3 has 18 amino acids. The V and J ends lost 4 bases and 1 base, in that order; junction bases with no gene match: 6. CDR3 region: CASSSQLAGVSGANVLTF. Here the CDR3 DNA reads TGTGCCAGCAGCTCTCAACTAGCGGGGGTGTCTGGGGCCAACGTCCTGACTTTC. The full variable domain, with the rest looked up from reference TRBV7-9 and TRBJ2-6, is DTGVSQNPRHKITKRGQNVTFRCDPISEHNRLYWYRQTLGQGPEFLTYFQNEAQLEKSRLLSDRFSAERPKGSFSTLEIQRTEQGDSAMYLCASSSQLAGVSGANVLTFGAGSRLTVL.

V gene TRBV5-5 combines with J gene TRBJ1-4; unclear D gene. Trimming pared 1 base from V and 0 bases from J, leaving 7 bases between. This CDR3 region has 15 residues. CDR1 and CDR2 (germline): SGHKS, YYEKEE (reference sequence). CDR3 protein: CASSLIAATNEKLFF. Here the CDR3 DNA reads TGTGCCAGCAGCTTGATAGCTGCAACTAATGAAAAACTGTTTTTT. Together with reference TRBV5-5 and TRBJ1-4, the CDR3 gives the full variable domain: DAGVTQSPTHLIKTRGQQVTLRCSPISGHKSVSWYQQVLGQGPQFIFQYYEKEERGRGNFPDRFSARQFPNYSSELNVNALLLGDSALYLCASSLIAATNEKLFFGSGTQLSVL.

The chain uses TRBV18 and TRBJ1-1; D is unclear. V gave up 2 bases and J gave up 0 bases, with 10 bases separating them. The CDR3 spans 15 residues. Germline lookup yields CDR1 KGHSH and CDR2 LQKENI. In nucleotides, the CDR3 is TGTGCCAGCTCACCAATGGAGATCCTGAACACTGAAGCTTTCTTT. This translates into CASSPMEILNTEAFF.

This chain links TRBV5-7 with TRBJ1-2, with TRBD1 matching 8 bases. TRBV5-7 is treated as an ORF (open reading frame) with a function not yet certain. CDR3 size: 14 residues. With V trimmed by 2 bases and J by 8 bases, 8 bases remained unmatched. CDR3 DNA: TGTGCCAGCAGCTTAGACAGGGGTCTGGGGGGCTACACCTTC. It is translated as CASSLDRGLGGYTF.

V and J are TRBV6-1 and TRBJ1-2, with 8 bases identical to TRBD1. The junction had 5 bases not matched to a gene; V was cut back by 0 bases and J by 8 bases. Germline loops: CDR1 MNHNS, CDR2 SASEGT. CDR3 length: 14 amino acids. The CDR3: CASSEAGTGSGYTF. CDR3 DNA: TGTGCCAGCAGTGAAGCAGGGACAGGAAGCGGCTACACCTTC.

The gene calls are TRBV13 and TRBJ2-7, with D maybe TRBD2 (6 bases). Germline CDR1 reads PRHDT; CDR2 reads FYEKMQ (reference sequence). The CDR3 spans 13 residues. V was trimmed by 2 bases and J by 6 bases, leaving 11 bases between them. The CDR3 protein is CASSLKQGGEQYF. CDR3 nucleotide sequence: TGTGCCAGCAGCTTAAAGCAGGGAGGCGAGCAGTACTTC.

Ten or more counts support this clone. In nucleotides, the CDR3 is TGTGCCAGCAGACAGGGAGGGGGTTCACCCCTCCACTTT. It is translated as CASRQGGGSPLHF. V is TRBV6-5 and J is TRBJ1-6; possible D gene TRBD1, 6 bases. There are 13 residues in the CDR3. V dropped 6 bases and J dropped 9 bases, with 12 bases sitting between them. The germline V gene encodes CDR1 MNHEY and CDR2 SVGAGI.

The chain couples TRBV25-1 to TRBJ1-4; D ambiguous. The germline V and J ends were trimmed by 8 bases and 0 bases, with 10 bases remaining between them. This CDR3 spans 14 amino acids. The germline gives CDR1 MGHDK, CDR2 SYGVNS. The CDR3 region is CASFRGATNEKLFF. The CDR3 coding sequence is TGTGCCAGCTTCCGCGGGGCAACTAATGAAAAACTGTTTTTT.

This chain connects TRBV7-2 to TRBJ2-3; TRBD1 is a possible D gene (5 bases). Trimming took off 2 bases at V and 6 bases at J, with 12 bases between the two ends. Germline CDR1 and CDR2: SGHTA and FQGNSA. CDR3 size: 14 residues. CDR3 sequence: CASSLLQGIDTQYF. CDR3 nucleotide sequence: TGTGCCAGCAGCTTACTTCAGGGAATTGATACGCAGTATTTT.

The J gene is TRBJ2-3, the V gene TRBV18; 8 bases align to TRBD1. The CDR3 runs 15 residues. Per the germline V gene, CDR1 is KGHSH and CDR2 is LQKENI. After removal of 6 bases from V and 0 bases from J, the junction contained 5 bases not matched to a gene. CDR3 nucleotide sequence: TGTGCCAGCTCGTCGGGACAGGTCAGCACAGATACGCAGTATTTT. Translation gives CASSSGQVSTDTQYF.

V usage is TRBV27 and J usage is TRBJ2-7, with 13 bases aligning to TRBD2. The CDR3 covers 13 residues. Germline lookup yields CDR1 MNHEY and CDR2 SMNVEV (reference sequence). The ends lost 9 bases at V and 2 bases at J; junction bases unmatched: 1. CDR3 DNA: TGTGCCAGTGGACTAGCGGGAGCCTACGAGCAGTACTTC. Translation: CASGLAGAYEQYF.

The DNA of the CDR3 is TGTGCCATCAGTGAAGCGAGGACTAGCGGGAGAGTAGCCAAAAACATTCAGTACTTC. Translated, it gives CAISEARTSGRVAKNIQYF. The rearrangement joins TRBV10-3 to TRBJ2-4, with 13 bases that match TRBD2. The CDR3 has 19 amino acids. V shed 3 bases, J shed 0 bases, and the junction held 8 bases outside the gene matches. Germline CDR1 ENHRY, CDR2 SYGVKD.

The chain combines TRBV28 with TRBJ2-2; 7 nucleotides agree with TRBD2. CDR3 size: 16 residues. The germline CDR1 and CDR2 sequences are MDHEN and SYDVKM. The ends lost 3 bases at V and 2 bases at J; junction bases unmatched: 6. The CDR3 region is CASSLGGAINTGELFF. The DNA for the CDR3 is TGTGCCAGCAGTTTGGGAGGGGCGATAAACACCGGGGAGCTGTTTTTT.

The sample holds many counts of this clone. This chain uses TRBV7-8 with TRBJ2-5; D possibly corresponds to TRBD2 (6 bases). The length of the CDR3 is 17 residues. V gave up 0 bases and J gave up 1 base, with 15 bases separating them. In germline, CDR1 is SGHVS, CDR2 FQNEAQ. In nucleotides, the CDR3 is TGTGCCAGCAGCTTAGCGCTTAGGCGGGAACTCCAAGAGACCCAGTACTTC. Amino acids: CASSLALRRELQETQYF. The variable domain in full, with the rest retrieved from reference TRBV7-8 and TRBJ2-5, is GAGVSQSPRYKVAKRGQDVALRCDPISGHVSLFWYQQALGQGPEFLTYFQNEAQLDKSGLPSDRFFAERPEGSVSTLKIQRTQQEDSAVYLCASSLALRRELQETQYFGPGTRLLVL.

This chain joins TRBV29-1 and TRBJ2-3, with D maybe TRBD2 (5 bases). Germline loops: CDR1 SQVTM, CDR2 ANQGSEA. V was trimmed by 4 bases and J by 3 bases, leaving 20 bases between them. The CDR3 extends over 16 amino acids. The CDR3 bases are TGCAGCGTTGGCGGTAGGGAGAGCGGTGGAACAGATACGCAGTATTTT. This sequence encodes CSVGGRESGGTDTQYF.

The chain has TRBV28 and TRBJ1-4; 8 nucleotides align to TRBD1. The V gene's germline CDR1 is MDHEN and CDR2 SYDVKM. The CDR3 is made up of 16 amino acids. V dropped 6 bases and J dropped 7; count of bases not matched to a gene: 13. CDR3 region: CASRSITGGGGEKLFF. The CDR3, as DNA: TGTGCCAGCAGATCAATTACAGGGGGAGGGGGTGAAAAACTGTTTTTT.

V gene TRBV5-1 combines with J gene TRBJ2-3; 9 bases map to TRBD2. The germline CDR1 and CDR2 sequences are SGHRS and YFSETQ. With 0 bases clipped from V and 3 bases from J, the junction kept 11 bases outside the gene matches. The CDR3 loop spans 18 amino acids. The CDR3 bases are TGCGCCAGCAGCTTGGAACCGAAATTAGCGGGAGAAACAGATACGCAGTATTTT. This codes for CASSLEPKLAGETDTQYF. Variable domain in full (rest from reference TRBV5-1 and TRBJ2-3): KAGVTQTPRYLIKTRGQQVTLSCSPISGHRSVSWYQQTPGQGLQFLFEYFSETQRNKGNFPGRFSGRQFSNSRSEMNVSTLELGDSALYLCASSLEPKLAGETDTQYFGPGTRLTVL.

The V and J genes are TRBV6-2 or TRBV6-3 and TRBJ1-1; D unresolved. CDR1 is MNHEY, CDR2 SVGEGT, per germline. The CDR3 extends over 15 amino acids. Trimming cost V 2 bases and J 0 bases, with 10 bases left between them. The CDR3 here is CASSYQEGVNTEAFF. The CDR3 nucleotides read TGTGCCAGCAGTTACCAGGAGGGTGTGAACACTGAAGCTTTCTTT.

Comment on this clone: Other DNA sequences from this sample encode an identical CDR3 as well. V usage is TRBV3-1 (or the pseudogene TRBV3-2) and J usage is TRBJ2-7, with 10 positions matching TRBD1. Germline V gene lookup returns CDR1 LGHDT and CDR2 YNNKEL (reference sequence). The CDR3 is 15 amino acids. The V and J ends lost 3 bases and 5 bases, in that order; junction bases with no gene match: 7. The DNA of the CDR3 is TGTGCCAGCAGCCACCTTTGGACAGGGGGGAACGAGCAGTACTTC. This encodes CASSHLWTGGNEQYF.

J is TRBJ1-4 and V is TRBV7-6, with D perhaps TRBD1 (6 bases). From germline, CDR1 is SGHVS and CDR2 FNYEAQ. The CDR3 is 16 amino acids. The V and J ends lost 8 bases and 3 bases respectively, with 19 bases between them. Here the CDR3 reads CASGGAALRSNEKLFF. CDR3 DNA: TGTGCCAGCGGGGGGGCGGCCCTCAGATCTAATGAAAAACTGTTTTTT.